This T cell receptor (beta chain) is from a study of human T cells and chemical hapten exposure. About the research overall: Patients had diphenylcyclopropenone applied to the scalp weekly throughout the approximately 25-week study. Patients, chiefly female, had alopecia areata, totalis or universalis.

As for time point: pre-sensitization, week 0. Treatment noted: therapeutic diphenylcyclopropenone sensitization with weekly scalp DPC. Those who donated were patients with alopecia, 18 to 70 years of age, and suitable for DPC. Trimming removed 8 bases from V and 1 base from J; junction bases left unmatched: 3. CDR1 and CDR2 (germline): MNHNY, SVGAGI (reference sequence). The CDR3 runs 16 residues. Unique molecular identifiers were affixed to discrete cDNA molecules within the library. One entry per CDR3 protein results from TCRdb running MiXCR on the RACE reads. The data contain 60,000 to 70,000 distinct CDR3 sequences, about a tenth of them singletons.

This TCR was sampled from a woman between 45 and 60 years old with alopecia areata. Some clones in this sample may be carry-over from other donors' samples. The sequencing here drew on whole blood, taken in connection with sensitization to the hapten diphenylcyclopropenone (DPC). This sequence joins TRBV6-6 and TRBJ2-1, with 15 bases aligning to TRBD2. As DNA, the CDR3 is TGTGCCAGCCACGGACTAGCGGGGGGGTCCTACAATGAGCAGTTCTTC. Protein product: CASHGLAGGSYNEQFF.